This is a list of T cell receptor beta chains from one sample in a study of T cell responses to AZD1222 COVID-19 vaccine. TCRdb keeps only in-frame clones here, not all; method: immunoSEQ multiplex PCR. This sample has about 120,000 clones, with about 87% found just once. This sample comprised peripheral blood, obtained on day 0 of AZD1222 vaccination. The receptors here all came from an adult in good health. Each CDR3 is given with its conserved first and last residue. D genes are given only for firm matches. Expanded clones get a size class; other rows say once, few or many, or leave the size out.

abundance	v_gene	j_gene	d_gene	CDR3aa	CDR3nt
NA	TRBV7-2	TRBJ1-3	TRBD1	CASSLGNPVRGPGNTIYF	TGTGCCAGCAGCTTAGGGAACCCCGTTAGGGGGCCTGGAAACACCATATATTTT
NA	TRBV18	TRBJ1-2	NA	CASSPQNLRGYTF	TGTGCCAGCTCACCCCAGAACCTAAGGGGCTACACCTTC
NA	TRBV12-3/TRBV12-4	TRBJ1-1	NA	CASSKPGPEAFF	TGTGCCAGCAGTAAACCGGGGCCTGAAGCTTTCTTT
once	TRBV18	TRBJ2-7	NA	CASSPRGTSYEQYF	TGTGCCAGCTCACCCCGGGGCACCTCCTACGAGCAGTACTTC
NA	TRBV7-9	TRBJ2-7	TRBD2	CASSPPSGGSYEQYF	TGTGCCAGCAGCCCCCCCAGCGGGGGATCCTACGAGCAGTACTTC
NA	TRBV4-1	TRBJ1-5	NA	CASSQVLRGSGNQPQHF	TGCGCCAGCAGCCAAGTATTAAGGGGATCTGGCAATCAGCCCCAGCATTTT
NA	TRBV29-1	TRBJ2-1	NA	CSVEEQRWNEQFF	TGCAGCGTTGAAGAGCAGAGGTGGAATGAGCAGTTCTTC
NA	TRBV5-8	TRBJ2-7	NA	CASSLARGGSYEQYF	TGTGCCAGCAGCTTGGCCAGGGGGGGCTCCTACGAGCAGTACTTC
once	TRBV27	TRBJ1-4	TRBD1	CASSLGQGTTNEKLFF	TGTGCCAGCAGTTTAGGACAGGGAACAACTAATGAAAAACTGTTTTTT
NA	TRBV27	TRBJ1-6	NA	CASSFQTNPGQLGTYNSPLHF	TGTGCCAGCAGTTTTCAGACCAACCCGGGACAATTAGGCACCTATAATTCACCCCTCCACTTT
NA	TRBV6-1	TRBJ2-2	TRBD2	CASSGRLAGAANTGELFF	TGTGCCAGCAGTGGGAGACTAGCGGGGGCCGCGAACACCGGGGAGCTGTTTTTT
NA	TRBV2	TRBJ1-2	NA	CASSEVGPGADGYTF	TGTGCCAGCAGTGAAGTTGGTCCGGGGGCCGATGGCTACACCTTC
NA	TRBV5-1	TRBJ1-2	TRBD1	CASSLAGWTGDYGYTF	TGCGCCAGCAGCTTGGCCGGTTGGACAGGGGACTATGGCTACACCTTC
NA	TRBV7-9	TRBJ2-7	NA	CVVSGEQYF	TGTGTAGTCTCGGGGGAGCAGTACTTC
NA	TRBV19	TRBJ1-6	NA	CASSILPSSYNSPLHF	TGTGCCAGTAGTATCCTGCCGAGCTCCTATAATTCACCCCTCCACTTT
NA	TRBV19	TRBJ2-2	NA	CASSIEGTGELFF	TGTGCCAGTAGTATAGAAGGGACCGGGGAGCTGTTTTTT
NA	TRBV18	TRBJ1-1	TRBD1	CASSPQGAGAEAFF	TGTGCCAGCTCACCCCAGGGGGCAGGCGCTGAAGCTTTCTTT
NA	TRBV9	TRBJ1-2	NA	CASSVRAGGYTF	TGTGCCAGCAGCGTCCGGGCCGGGGGCTACACCTTC
NA	TRBV12-5	TRBJ1-5	TRBD1	CASGLVRTGGNQPQHF	TGTGCTAGTGGTTTGGTACGGACAGGGGGTAATCAGCCCCAGCATTTT
NA	TRBV10-1	TRBJ2-3	NA	CASSEVGKTWLDTQYF	TGCGCCAGCAGTGAGGTCGGGAAGACTTGGCTAGATACGCAGTATTTT
NA	TRBV27	TRBJ1-1	NA	CASSLSPTGIGGGNTEAFF	TGTGCCAGCAGTTTATCGCCCACGGGAATAGGGGGGGGGAACACTGAAGCTTTCTTT
NA	TRBV19	TRBJ1-5	NA	CASSDRHNQPQHF	TGTGCCAGTAGCGACAGGCACAATCAGCCCCAGCATTTT
once	TRBV30	TRBJ1-2	NA	CAWSSAGFSYTF	TGTGCCTGGAGTAGCGCCGGGTTCAGCTACACCTTC
NA	TRBV14	TRBJ1-1	NA	CASSSQKGGTEAFF	TGTGCCAGCAGCTCACAAAAGGGGGGAACTGAAGCTTTCTTT
NA	TRBV29-1	TRBJ2-7	NA	CSVGKGGYEQYF	TGCAGCGTTGGAAAAGGGGGCTACGAGCAGTACTTC
NA	TRBV28	TRBJ2-7	NA	CASSWGVTYEQYF	TGTGCCAGCAGTTGGGGGGTCACTTACGAGCAGTACTTC
NA	TRBV30	TRBJ1-4	NA	CAWSGVEFNEKLFF	TGTGCCTGGAGTGGGGTGGAGTTTAATGAAAAACTGTTTTTT
once	TRBV3-1/TRBV3-2	TRBJ1-3	NA	CASSQDVGTLSGNTIYF	TGTGCCAGCAGCCAAGATGTAGGGACTCTCTCTGGAAACACCATATATTTT
NA	TRBV4-1	TRBJ2-7	TRBD2	CASSQVTGGISEQYF	TGCGCCAGCAGCCAAGTAACGGGGGGGATATCCGAGCAGTACTTC
NA	TRBV27	TRBJ2-3	TRBD2	CASSWSSGRTDTQYF	TGTGCCAGCAGCTGGTCTAGCGGGAGGACAGATACGCAGTATTTT
once	TRBV14	TRBJ2-7	NA	CASSQVLSVTYEQYF	TGTGCCAGCAGCCAAGTTTTATCAGTTACCTACGAGCAGTACTTC
few	TRBV7-9	TRBJ1-5	TRBD1	CASSLGQGVSNQPQHF	TGTGCCAGCAGCTTAGGACAGGGCGTTAGCAATCAGCCCCAGCATTTT
NA	TRBV7-2	TRBJ1-5	NA	CASSFGSGVEPQHF	TGTGCCAGCAGCTTCGGGTCTGGGGTGGAGCCCCAGCATTTT
NA	TRBV27	TRBJ1-5	NA	CASSPGSGYQPQHF	TGTGCCAGCAGTCCTGGGTCAGGGTATCAGCCCCAGCATTTT
NA	TRBV7-2	TRBJ2-5	TRBD2	CASSPGLQKQETQYF	TGTGCCAGCAGCCCGGGACTACAAAAACAAGAGACCCAGTACTTC
NA	TRBV18	TRBJ2-1	TRBD2	CASSPQTSSGRSSYNEQFF	TGTGCCAGCTCACCACAAACTTCTAGCGGGCGGAGCTCCTACAATGAGCAGTTCTTC
once	TRBV4-1	TRBJ1-3	NA	CASSQDHTRGNTIYF	TGCGCCAGCAGCCAAGACCATACTAGAGGAAACACCATATATTTT
NA	TRBV28	TRBJ2-3	TRBD2	CASSNQRGYTDTQYF	TGTGCCAGCAGTAACCAGCGGGGATACACAGATACGCAGTATTTT
NA	TRBV19	TRBJ1-1	TRBD1	CASSLWTGRADTEAFF	TGTGCCAGTAGTTTGTGGACAGGGAGAGCGGACACTGAAGCTTTCTTT
NA	TRBV30	TRBJ1-2	NA	CAWTRGQGTYGYTF	TGTGCCTGGACCCGAGGCCAGGGAACCTATGGCTACACCTTC
NA	TRBV3-1/TRBV3-2	TRBJ1-3	NA	CASSLRGGVGNTIYF	TGTGCCAGCAGCCTCCGGGGCGGGGTTGGAAACACCATATATTTT
NA	TRBV29-1	TRBJ2-7	NA	CSVEIGTYEQYF	TGCAGCGTTGAAATCGGGACCTACGAGCAGTACTTC
NA	TRBV2	TRBJ2-2	NA	CASNPSSVTGELFF	TGTGCCAGCAACCCTTCTAGCGTAACCGGGGAGCTGTTTTTT
NA	TRBV19	TRBJ1-2	NA	CASSIVNYGYTF	TGTGCCAGTAGTATAGTCAACTATGGCTACACCTTC
NA	TRBV5-6	TRBJ1-2	NA	CASSPLPEGGLNYGYTF	TGTGCCAGCAGCCCGCTCCCGGAAGGGGGGCTAAACTATGGCTACACCTTC
few	TRBV5-6	TRBJ2-7	NA	CASSLSASNEQYF	TGTGCCAGCAGCTTGTCGGCGAGTAACGAGCAGTACTTC